Below are 2 T cell receptor beta chains sequenced from a single sample in a study of CD8+CD57+ T cells in acquired aplastic anemia. The authors sequenced patients whose flow cytometry had shown CD8+CD57+ cell expansion. Both TCR beta VDJ combination and CDR3 sequence profiling were carried out. Genomic DNA was the template for this profiling. Using its own MiXCR run on the reads, TCRdb lists one record per CDR3 protein. Of about 200,000 distinct CDR3 sequences listed, under 50% were seen once; the top ten hold just under 20%. Sequencing was done on a sample of sorted CD4+, CD8+, or CD8+CD57+ T cells (not recorded which) from PBMCs. The receptors stem from a human donor with aplastic anemia.

This rearrangement joins TRBV19 to TRBJ2-7, with D possibly being TRBD2 (7 bases). CDR3 length equals 13 residues. Between the trimmed V and J ends, which lost 7 bases and 7 bases, there was a span of 17 bases. Per the germline V gene, CDR1 is LNHDA and CDR2 is SQIVND (reference sequence). The CDR3 protein is CASITEGGEEQYF. CDR3 nucleotide sequence: TGTGCCAGTATCACCGAGGGGGGGGAAGAGCAGTACTTC.

This clonotype showed up many times. V and J are TRBV5-4 and TRBJ2-3, with 10 bases aligning to TRBD2. This CDR3 has 18 residues. Germline values: CDR1 SGHNT, CDR2 YYREEE (reference sequence). V trimming: 4 bases; J trimming: 0 bases; junction bases outside the gene matches: 11. CDR3 DNA: TGTGCCAGCAGCCTAGCAGGAGCGGGGGGGCCTAGCACAGATACGCAGTATTTT. Encoded protein: CASSLAGAGGPSTDTQYF.